The 7 T cell receptor beta chains below were found in one sample sequenced in a study of T cell responses to AZD1222 COVID-19 vaccine. Here immunoSEQ multiplex PCR was the method, and the copy in TCRdb shows in-frame clones only, minus some. The sample lists over 150,000 clones, 75% to 90% occurring once. This specimen was peripheral blood, taken on day 0 of AZD1222 vaccination. The receptors derive from an adult in good health.

V usage is TRBV6-1 and J usage is TRBJ1-5, with a possible D match to TRBD1 (5 bases). Trimming removed 3 bases at V and 6 bases at J, with 12 bases between. CDR1 is MNHNS, CDR2 SASEGT, per germline. The CDR3 is 14 residues long. The CDR3 spells CASSDMGGGQPQHF. CDR3 DNA sequence: TGTGCCAGCAGTGATATGGGGGGAGGTCAGCCCCAGCATTTT.

The V gene is TRBV19, the J gene TRBJ2-2; a weak D match, TRBD2 (6 bases). CDR3 size: 15 residues. The ends were cut back, 4 bases at V and 2 bases at J, with 11 bases in the middle. The germline gives CDR1 LNHDA, CDR2 SQIVND (reference sequence). CDR3 sequence: CASSRAGYNTGELFF. CDR3 coding DNA: TGTGCCAGTAGTAGAGCGGGCTACAACACCGGGGAGCTGTTTTTT.

The chain employs TRBV28 and TRBJ2-7; 8 bases line up with TRBD1. CDR3 length: 15 amino acids. CDR1 MDHEN and CDR2 SYDVKM come from the germline V gene. The V gene end was trimmed by 3 bases and the J gene end by 0 bases; junction bases not matched to a gene: 4. This CDR3 reads CASSLGQGASYEQYF. For the CDR3, the DNA is TGTGCCAGCAGTTTGGGCCAGGGGGCCTCCTACGAGCAGTACTTC.

This clone was recorded once. CDR3 DNA sequence: TGTGCCAGCAGCTTAGTTGGGCACTTCACAGATACGCAGTATTTT. As protein: CASSLVGHFTDTQYF. V and J are TRBV11-2 and TRBJ2-3; unclear D gene. Trimming took off 1 base at V and 2 bases at J, with 10 bases between the two ends. The CDR3 spans 15 residues. In germline, CDR1 is SGHAT, CDR2 FQNNGV.

The CDR3 region is CASSMTSGDGTDTQYF. The DNA of the CDR3 is TGTGCCAGCAGCATGACTAGCGGGGATGGCACAGATACGCAGTATTTT. The V and J genes are TRBV21-1 and TRBJ2-3; the D call in the table, TRBD2, was not verified against the DNA. TRBV21-1 is flagged as a pseudogene. There are 16 residues in the CDR3.

J is TRBJ2-7 and V is TRBV5-5; D might be TRBD1 (6 bases). V dropped 1 base and J dropped 7 bases, with 15 bases sitting between them. Germline loops: CDR1 SGHKS, CDR2 YYEKEE (reference sequence). The CDR3 is 14 amino acids. The CDR3 bases are TGTGCCAGCAGCTTGCTGGCGCAGGGGTGGGAGCAGTACTTC. It specifies CASSLLAQGWEQYF.

This chain connects TRBV27 to TRBJ1-6, with 7 bases that match TRBD1. The CDR3 contains 14 residues. CDR1 and CDR2 from the germline V gene are MNHEY and SMNVEV (reference sequence). The J segment lost 6 bases and the V segment lost 7 bases, leaving 6 bases of the junction unmatched. The CDR3 reads CASNAGTANSPLHF. In DNA form, the CDR3 reads TGTGCCAGCAACGCCGGGACAGCTAATTCACCCCTCCACTTT.